This is a list of T cell receptor beta chains from one sample in a study of shared clonotypes between healthy human individuals. This table comes from immunoSEQ multiplex PCR, and its TCRdb copy is limited to in-frame clones, with some not included. The sample consists of 2 million to 2.5 million clones, about 95% of them appearing once. Sequencing used naive CD4+ T cells sorted from blood. The receptors here all came from a man aged 18 to 29 in good health. CDR3s include the opening cysteine and the closing phenylalanine or tryptophan. A D gene is named only where the DNA matches it firmly. Not all rows give a size; the values are once, few, many and, for expanded clones, a class.

TRBV7-3,-,once,TRBJ2-1,TGTGCCAGCAGACAGAGCATTCGGGTGAGAACCTACAATGAGCAGTTCTTC,CASRQSIRVRTYNEQFF
TRBV30,TRBD2,-,TRBJ2-2,TGTGCCTGGAGTGTACTGCGGGGGGGCTGGAGCACCGGGGAGCTGTTTTTT,CAWSVLRGGWSTGELFF
TRBV29-1,-,-,TRBJ2-7,TGCAGCGTTGAATGGTCGAGGCGAGGGGAGCAGTACTTC,CSVEWSRRGEQYF
TRBV5-6,-,-,TRBJ1-5,TGTGCCAGCAGCCCCAAACCCCAGCATTTT,CASSPKPQHF
TRBV4-1,TRBD1,-,TRBJ2-2,TGCGCCAGCAGCCAAGATGAGACAGGGATCGGGGAGCTGTTTTTT,CASSQDETGIGELFF
TRBV9,-,-,TRBJ1-5,TGTGCCAGCAGCGTTGGGGGGCCTGAGGGTCAGCCCCAGCATTTT,CASSVGGPEGQPQHF
TRBV7-8,TRBD1,few,TRBJ1-6,TGTGCCAGCAGCTTGGGACAGGGGTTTTCACCCCTCCACTTT,CASSLGQGFSPLHF
TRBV28,TRBD1,-,TRBJ1-1,TGTGCCAGCAGTCCACAGGGGAACGGGGAGACTGAAGCTTTCTTT,CASSPQGNGETEAFF
TRBV29-1,-,once,TRBJ2-5,TGCAGCGTTGGCTCGGGCGGAGGGGCAGAGACCCAGTACTTC,CSVGSGGGAETQYF
TRBV18,-,-,TRBJ1-6,TGTGCCAGCTCACCAGTAGGACAGAGAGCTAATTCACCCCTCCACTTT,CASSPVGQRANSPLHF
TRBV4-1,-,-,TRBJ2-2,TGCGCCAGCAGCCAAGATTTGGGGGCTGGACGTAACACCGGGGAGCTGTTTTTT,CASSQDLGAGRNTGELFF
TRBV7-2,-,once,TRBJ1-2,TGTGCCAGCAGCCCCCAGGGGAAGTATGGCTACACCTTC,CASSPQGKYGYTF
TRBV13,-,-,TRBJ2-3,TGTGCCAGCAGCTTACGGGACTTCTCCACAGATACGCAGTATTTT,CASSLRDFSTDTQYF
TRBV5-1,-,-,TRBJ1-1,TGCGCCAGCAGCTCTAACACTGAAGCTTTCTTT,CASSSNTEAFF
TRBV4-1,-,-,TRBJ2-5,TGCGCCAGCAGCCAAGTCGGGGCTGGGACCCAGTACTTC,CASSQVGAGTQYF
TRBV7-9,-,-,TRBJ2-6,TGTGCCAGTATATCTCCCGGGACTCCCGGCTCTGGGGCCAACGTCCTGACTTTC,CASISPGTPGSGANVLTF